Listed below are T cell receptor beta chains from one sample, sequenced in a study of T cell responses to AZD1222 COVID-19 vaccine. TCRdb's copy holds only in-frame clones and misses some; the assay was immunoSEQ multiplex PCR. The repertoire has about 120,000 clones, 92% of them found once; the top ten carry around 15%. The source material was peripheral blood, sampled on day 0 of AZD1222 vaccination. These receptors were collected from an adult in good health. Both conserved end residues are part of each CDR3. A D gene is named only where the DNA matches it firmly. Only some rows state a clone size, as once, few, many or a class for expanded clones.

16,.,TRBV28,TRBD1,TRBJ1-6,TGTGCCAGCAGTTTAGGGCAGGGGGCTGGTAATTCACCCCTCCACTTT,CASSLGQGAGNSPLHF
13,.,TRBV6-5,.,TRBJ1-1,TGTGCCAGCAATCTCAGGGTGAGGATTGAAGCTTTCTTT,CASNLRVRIEAFF
14,.,TRBV5-1,TRBD1,TRBJ1-2,TGCGCCAGCAGCTTGGGGACAGGGAACTATGGCTACACCTTC,CASSLGTGNYGYTF
15,.,TRBV6-2/TRBV6-3,.,TRBJ2-1,TGTGCCAGCAGTCCAGCGGCCAGCTCCTACAATGAGCAGTTCTTC,CASSPAASSYNEQFF
13,few,TRBV19,.,TRBJ2-1,TGTGCCAGTAGTATCACGCGAGGGGGGGAGCAGTTCTTC,CASSITRGGEQFF
15,.,TRBV5-1,.,TRBJ2-3,TGCGCCAGCAGCTTGGACGGAACTAGCACAGATACGCAGTATTTT,CASSLDGTSTDTQYF
12,once,TRBV27,.,TRBJ2-2,TGTGCCAGCGGGTTTGGCACCGGGGAGCTGTTTTTT,CASGFGTGELFF
15,.,TRBV28,.,TRBJ1-6,TGTGCCAGCGGTTTGCTGCCGGGGTATCTTTCACCCCTCCACTTT,CASGLLPGYLSPLHF
11,once,TRBV11-2,.,TRBJ1-6,TGTGCCAGCAGCTTAGACTCACCCCTCCACTTT,CASSLDSPLHF
15,.,TRBV11-2,TRBD1,TRBJ1-6,TGTGCCAGCAGCCCATTAGAGGGGGCCTATTCACCCCTCCACTTT,CASSPLEGAYSPLHF
13,.,TRBV6-5,.,TRBJ2-5,TGTGCCAGCAGCACCGCCTTGTTCGAGACCCAGTACTTC,CASSTALFETQYF
15,.,TRBV9,.,TRBJ2-2,TGTGCCAGCAGCGTAGGGGGCGGGTACACCGGGGAGCTGTTTTTT,CASSVGGGYTGELFF
14,.,TRBV11-2,.,TRBJ1-2,TGTGCCAGCAGCTTTGACAGTTCTAACTATGGCTACACCTTC,CASSFDSSNYGYTF
13,.,TRBV5-1,.,TRBJ2-1,TGCGCCAGCAGCTTGGGCTTGTACAATGAGCAGTTCTTC,CASSLGLYNEQFF
14,.,TRBV2,.,TRBJ1-3,TGTGCCAAAATGGACAGCCTCTCTGGAAACACCATATATTTT,CAKMDSLSGNTIYF
15,.,TRBV4-1,.,TRBJ1-2,TGCGCCAGCAGCCAAGATACCGCCCTAGAGTATGGCTACACCTTC,CASSQDTALEYGYTF
14,.,TRBV7-9,TRBD2,TRBJ2-7,TGTGCCAGCAGCTTTGGGACTAGCGAGGAGAGGCAGTACTTC,CASSFGTSEERQYF
14,.,TRBV19,.,TRBJ1-1,TGTGCCAGTAGTATGAAGTCAGGGTACACTGAAGCTTTCTTT,CASSMKSGYTEAFF
19,.,TRBV5-4,TRBD2,TRBJ2-7,TGTGCCAGCAGCCTGGCTGGCAGGGCAGAGTGGCTAGCGGGGGGCGAGCAGTACTTC,CASSLAGRAEWLAGGEQYF
14,.,TRBV6-5,.,TRBJ2-5,TGTGCCAGCAGGCAGGTGGTGACACAAGAGACCCAGTACTTC,CASRQVVTQETQYF
14,once,TRBV2,.,TRBJ2-2,TGTGCCAGCAGTGAAGCGCTTAGCACCGGGGAGCTGTTTTTT,CASSEALSTGELFF
11,.,TRBV6-1,.,TRBJ1-4,TGTGCCACCTTCACAGGATCGAAACTGTTTTTT,CATFTGSKLFF
12,.,TRBV7-8,.,TRBJ2-3,TGTGCCAGTACGGGTGTAGCAGATACGCAGTATTTT,CASTGVADTQYF
15,.,TRBV7-2,TRBD1,TRBJ1-2,TGTGCCAGCAGCTTACAGGGGGCTGCTAACTATGGCTACACCTTC,CASSLQGAANYGYTF
21,once,TRBV28,TRBD1,TRBJ1-5,TGTGCCAGCAGTTTTCCATTCCGGGACAGGGGCCATCAGAATAGCAATCAGCCCCAGCATTTT,CASSFPFRDRGHQNSNQPQHF
19,once,TRBV4-3,TRBD1,TRBJ1-4,TGCGCCAGCAGCCAAGGCTTCCAAGGGGACAGGACCTTTAATGAAAAACTGTTTTTT,CASSQGFQGDRTFNEKLFF
12,.,TRBV28,.,TRBJ2-1,TGTGCCAGCAGTTCGCCCAACAATGAGCAGTTCTTC,CASSSPNNEQFF
12,.,TRBV29-1,.,TRBJ2-7,TGCAGCGCGGAGACAGAGGCCTACGAGCAGTACTTC,CSAETEAYEQYF
13,.,TRBV5-1,.,TRBJ2-5,TGCGCCAGCAGCTTGGGCTGGGGAGAGACCCAGTACTTC,CASSLGWGETQYF
12,.,TRBV6-5,.,TRBJ2-7,TGTGCCAGCAGTTCCCCCTCAGGCGAGCAGTACTTC,CASSSPSGEQYF
16,.,TRBV4-1,TRBD2,TRBJ2-7,TGCGCCAGCAGCCAAGAGACCGGGACTAGTCTATACGAGCAGTACTTC,CASSQETGTSLYEQYF
15,once,TRBV5-4,.,TRBJ1-5,TGTGCCAGCAGCGCGGACCCAAGGAGCAATCAGCCCCAGCATTTT,CASSADPRSNQPQHF